One sample yielded the 17 T cell receptor beta chains listed below, sequenced in a study of CD8+CD57+ T cells in acquired aplastic anemia. Patients chosen for sequencing had CD8+CD57+ cells that had expanded, as shown by flow cytometry. The use of genomic DNA as template underpinned the TCR beta VDJ and CDR3 profiling. TCRdb processed the reads anew with MiXCR; each CDR3 protein has one entry. Among 110,000 or so distinct CDR3 sequences listed, 50% to 70% were seen once. The sequencing sample was made of sorted CD4+, CD8+, or CD8+CD57+ T cells (not recorded which) from PBMCs. The source is a human donor with aplastic anemia.

The V gene is TRBV11-1, the J gene TRBJ2-3; maybe TRBD2 (6 bases). From germline, CDR1 is SGHAT and CDR2 FQDESV (reference sequence). Trimming left V 2 bases short and J 1 base short, with 10 bases between. There are 15 residues in the CDR3. As DNA, the CDR3 is TGTGCCAGCAGCTTACGGGACTTCCGCACAGATACGCAGTATTTT. Its translation: CASSLRDFRTDTQYF.

V usage is TRBV3-1 and J usage is TRBJ1-2, with no clear D. The CDR3 totals 15 residues. Trimming took 1 base from V and 2 from J, leaving 11 bases between them. Germline lookup yields CDR1 LGHDT and CDR2 YNNKEL (reference sequence). As DNA, the CDR3 is TGTGCCAGCAGCCAAGCACCAGGTCCCAACTATGGCTACACCTTC. Translation: CASSQAPGPNYGYTF.

The chain employs TRBV6-4 and TRBJ1-6; 7 bases are a match to TRBD1. Germline CDR1 and CDR2: MRHNA and SNTAGT. The CDR3 extends over 15 amino acids. The J segment lost 7 bases and the V segment lost 0 bases, leaving 3 bases of the junction unmatched. CDR3 sequence reads: CASSDSRDRNSPLHF. CDR3 sequence (DNA): TGTGCCAGCAGTGACTCGCGGGACAGAAATTCACCCCTCCACTTT.

This clonotype has more than one count but fewer than ten. The chain links TRBV5-6 to TRBJ1-4; 10 positions agree with TRBD1. Trimming removed 0 bases from V and 1 base from J; junction bases left unmatched: 6. The CDR3 length is 18 residues. Germline loops: CDR1 SGHDT, CDR2 YYEEEE. The CDR3 sequence is CASSLEPGQGLTNEKLFF. DNA of the CDR3: TGTGCCAGCAGCTTGGAACCGGGACAGGGGCTAACTAATGAAAAACTGTTTTTT.

At least ten counts were recorded for this clonotype. The J gene is TRBJ1-1, the V gene TRBV14; D ambiguous. The ends were cut back, 1 base at V and 3 bases at J, with 21 bases in the middle. Germline V CDR1 and CDR2: SGHDN, FVKESK. This CDR3 contains 18 residues. The CDR3 loop is CASSQGDSLRYKDTEAFF. CDR3 sequence (DNA): TGTGCCAGCAGCCAAGGAGATTCCCTGAGATATAAGGACACTGAAGCTTTCTTT. Variable domain in full (rest from reference TRBV14 and TRBJ1-1): EAGVTQFPSHSVIEKGQTVTLRCDPISGHDNLYWYRRVMGKEIKFLLHFVKESKQDESGMPNNRFLAERTGGTYSTLKVQPAELEDSGVYFCASSQGDSLRYKDTEAFFGQGTRLTVV.

This chain joins TRBV19 and TRBJ1-5; unclear D gene. The germline V gene encodes CDR1 LNHDA and CDR2 SQIVND (reference sequence). This CDR3 region has 14 residues. Trimming took 3 bases from V and 6 from J, leaving 12 bases between them. CDR3 protein: CASSIRRSGQPQHF. The CDR3 coding sequence is TGTGCCAGTAGTATCCGCCGCTCAGGTCAGCCCCAGCATTTT.

This clonotype occurred a few times. The chain uses TRBV2 and TRBJ1-2, with 7 bases matching TRBD1. This CDR3 has 11 residues. Per the germline V gene, CDR1 is SNHLY and CDR2 is FYNNEI. Trimming at V came to 9 bases and at J to 3 bases, leaving 1 base not matched to a gene. The DNA for the CDR3 is TGTGCCAGTGACAGGGACTATGGCTACACCTTC. It specifies CASDRDYGYTF.

J is TRBJ1-3 and V is TRBV7-6, with unresolved D. CDR3 size: 16 residues. Trimming pared 1 base from V and 0 bases from J, leaving 10 bases between. Germline V gene lookup returns CDR1 SGHVS and CDR2 FNYEAQ. The CDR3 nucleotides read TGTGCCAGCAGCTTAGGTCAGGCGATCTCTGGAAACACCATATATTTT. Amino acid sequence: CASSLGQAISGNTIYF.

This chain connects TRBV24-1 to TRBJ1-1, with D unclear. Germline loops: CDR1 KGHDR, CDR2 SFDVKD. The V and J ends lost 5 bases and 0 bases respectively, with 3 bases between them. The CDR3 extends over 12 amino acids. The CDR3 DNA reads TGTGCCACCAGTGGAGTGAACACTGAAGCTTTCTTT. As protein: CATSGVNTEAFF.

The chain uses TRBV19 and TRBJ2-7; 7 bases align to TRBD1. CDR3 length: 13 amino acids. Looked up from germline, CDR1 is LNHDA and CDR2 is SQIVND (reference sequence). J was trimmed by 3 bases and V by 6 bases; bases with no gene match: 5. The CDR3 loop reads CASRNTGDYEQYF. In DNA, the CDR3 is TGTGCCAGTAGGAACACAGGGGACTACGAGCAGTACTTC.

This clonotype was observed at least ten times. The chain carries TRBV24-1 and TRBJ1-2, with D possibly TRBD1 on 5 matching bases. The germline V gene has CDR1 KGHDR and CDR2 SFDVKD. This CDR3 has 15 residues. V lost 5 bases and J lost 0, with 12 bases in between. The CDR3 coding sequence is TGTGCCACCAGTGGGCCGGCAGGGACTAACTATGGCTACACCTTC. It codes for CATSGPAGTNYGYTF.

V usage is TRBV27 and J usage is TRBJ1-2; D is uncertain. From germline, CDR1 is MNHEY and CDR2 SMNVEV (reference sequence). Trimming took 0 bases from V and 0 from J, leaving 8 bases between them. The CDR3 sequence is 15 residues long. The CDR3 DNA follows: TGTGCCAGCAGTTTATCTCGGTTTCCTAACTATGGCTACACCTTC. It translates to CASSLSRFPNYGYTF.

The chain is built from TRBV10-3 and TRBJ1-2; D is uncertain. The CDR3 loop spans 14 amino acids. Deletions cut 2 bases from V and 7 bases from J, with 14 bases between. CDR1 and CDR2 (germline): ENHRY, SYGVKD. CDR3 DNA sequence: TGTGCCATCAGTGAGGGCGACGGTGGTGGTGGCTACACCTTC. This encodes CAISEGDGGGGYTF.

The chain recombines TRBV10-1 with TRBJ1-1; TRBD1 agrees at 9 bases. The CDR3 is 14 amino acids. Germline CDR1 WNHNN, CDR2 SYGVQD (reference sequence). V shed 2 bases and J 5 bases; nucleotides not matched to a gene: 3. CDR3 nucleotides: TGCGCCAGCAGTGAGGGACAGGGGAGGACTGAAGCTTTCTTT. Translated, it gives CASSEGQGRTEAFF.

The genes are TRBV10-3 and TRBJ1-4; the D gene is possibly TRBD1 (5 bases). The V gene lost 4 bases and the J gene lost 4 bases, with 10 bases spanning the gap. The CDR3 is made up of 14 amino acids. Germline V gene lookup returns CDR1 ENHRY and CDR2 SYGVKD. The CDR3 nucleotides read TGTGCCATCAGTGGGGTTGGGGGTAATGAAAAACTGTTTTTT. Translated, it gives CAISGVGGNEKLFF.

The V gene is TRBV20-1, the J gene TRBJ2-2; TRBD2 is a possible D gene (5 bases). Germline CDR1 is DFQATT and CDR2 is SNEGSKA (reference sequence). The CDR3 totals 13 residues. V lost 1 base and J 8 bases, leaving 11 bases between the germline ends. CDR3 coding DNA: TGCAGTGCTAGAGGACCTTGGGAGGGGGAGCTGTTTTTT. This gives the protein CSARGPWEGELFF.

The rearrangement uses TRBV5-1 and TRBJ1-6; 8 nucleotides align to TRBD1. Losses at the gene ends were 3 bases for V and 7 bases for J; bases not matched to a gene: 6. CDR3 length: 15 amino acids. The germline CDR1 and CDR2 sequences are SGHRS and YFSETQ. DNA of the CDR3: TGCGCCAGCAGCTACACCGGGACAGGAAATTCACCCCTCCACTTT. This gives the protein CASSYTGTGNSPLHF.